This TCR beta chain was captured in a study of CD8 T cells in Susac syndrome. Turning to the study itself: Sequenced Susac syndrome patients included roughly six with clinically active disease and eight in remission.

The RNA input was about 0.5 to 1 ug, and it was reverse transcribed with random hexamers. TCRdb called the immunoSEQ multiplex PCR reads again in MiXCR, with one record for every CDR3 protein. In the table there are about 110,000 distinct CDR3 sequences, roughly 94% of which are singletons. Study-level points and caveats: Detection of Susac-specific public clones gave approximately 16 in total CD8+ repertoires and roughly 5 in CD8+ TEMRA repertoires.

The CDR3 contains 15 residues. The germline gives CDR1 LNHDA, CDR2 SQIVND (reference sequence). Trimming cost V 3 bases and J 2 bases; bases outside gene matches: 0. This clonotype appeared a single time. The antigen remains unidentified. Source material: CD8+ T cells from PBMCs. The clonotype originates from a human donor with Susac syndrome. The chain recombines TRBV19 with TRBJ2-1; 11 nucleotides match TRBD2. The CDR3 sequence: CASSISGGAYNEQFF. In DNA, the CDR3 is TGTGCCAGTAGTATTAGCGGGGGGGCCTACAATGAGCAGTTCTTC.